Below, 2 T cell receptor beta chains from the same sample are listed, as sequenced in a study of T cell responses to AZD1222 COVID-19 vaccine. TCRdb keeps only in-frame clones here, not all; method: immunoSEQ multiplex PCR. The data show about 140,000 clones, 80% to 95% seen once. Sequenced material: peripheral blood, taken on day 0 of AZD1222 vaccination. The receptors were sampled from an adult in good health.

The chain couples TRBV7-2 to TRBJ2-3, with TRBD2 identical over 11 bases. The J segment lost 2 bases and the V segment lost 0 bases, leaving 7 bases of the junction unmatched. The CDR3 spans 18 residues. Looked up from germline, CDR1 is SGHTA and CDR2 is FQGNSA. The CDR3 DNA sequence: TGTGCCAGCAGCTTAGCCCCAACGGGACTAGCGGACACAGATACGCAGTATTTT. Protein sequence: CASSLAPTGLADTDTQYF.

The sample holds one count of this clone. This chain uses TRBV4-3 with TRBJ2-3; D is uncertain. The CDR3 spans 14 residues. V lost 4 bases, J lost 3 bases, and 11 bases lay in between. The germline CDR1 and CDR2 sequences are LGHNA and YSLEER. The CDR3 region is CASSRRVKTDTQYF. CDR3 DNA: TGCGCCAGCAGCCGAAGGGTAAAAACAGATACGCAGTATTTT.